The clone carrying this TCR beta chain was seen a few times. Its antigen is undetermined. Trimming took 6 bases from V and 4 from J, leaving 12 bases between them. Germline CDR1 is LNHDA and CDR2 is SQIVND (reference sequence). The CDR3 extends over 13 amino acids. The record originates from a study of naive CD8 T cells in extremely preterm neonates. Here immunoSEQ multiplex PCR was the method, and the copy in TCRdb shows in-frame clones only, minus some. The table records approximately 5,500 clones, 95% to 98% of them present only once. Study-wide points: Preterm CDR3s were shorter than older groups', with fewer N additions and less trimming.

The clonotype was recovered from a human donor in good health. Sequenced: naive CD8+ T cells from blood. The rearrangement links TRBV19 to TRBJ1-2; D remains ambiguous. The CDR3 sequence: CASRSGRGYGYTF. The CDR3 DNA is TGTGCCAGTAGATCCGGCCGCGGCTATGGCTACACCTTC.